Described below is a single T cell receptor (beta chain) sequence and its context. No antigen is known for it. TCRdb re-derived calls from the reads in MiXCR, one entry per CDR3 protein. The table includes hundreds of thousands of distinct CDR3 sequences, 40% to 50% detected once. This sample was taken from a study of T cell repertoires in cytomegalovirus infection. Study-wide context: The public TCR beta signatures pointed to both CMV infection and matching HLA type.

Study observations and caveats: Summed frequency of shared TCR beta families picked out CMV carriers who also had the relevant HLA. HLA-C-restricted CMV clonotypes gave the most frequent clonotype in two of eight donors.

This receptor was obtained from a human donor in good health (CMV status not recorded). Some clones in this sample may be carry-over from other donors' samples. The sequences come from cultured PBMCs, collected from culture after CMV antigen stimulation.

The CDR3 coding sequence is TGTGCCAGCAGCCGGCCGGGACAGGGTCGGTTCTTC. Residues: CASSRPGQGRFF. J is TRBJ2-1 and V is TRBV6-5, with 9 bases lining up with TRBD1. Germline CDR1 reads MNHEY; CDR2 reads SVGAGI. The J segment lost 15 bases and the V segment lost 6 bases, leaving 9 bases of the junction unmatched. This CDR3 has 12 amino acids.